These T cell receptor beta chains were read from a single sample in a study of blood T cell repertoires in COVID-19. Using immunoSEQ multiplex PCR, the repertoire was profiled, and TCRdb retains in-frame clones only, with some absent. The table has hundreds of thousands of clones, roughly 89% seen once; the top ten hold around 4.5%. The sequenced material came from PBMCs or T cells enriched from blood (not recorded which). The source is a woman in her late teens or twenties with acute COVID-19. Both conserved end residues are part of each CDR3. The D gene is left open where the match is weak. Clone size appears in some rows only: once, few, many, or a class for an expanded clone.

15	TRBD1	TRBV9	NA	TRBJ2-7	CASSASGTGAYEQYF	TGTGCCAGCAGCGCGTCCGGGACAGGGGCCTACGAGCAGTACTTC
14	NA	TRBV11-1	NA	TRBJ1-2	CASSWAETNYGYTF	TGTGCCAGCAGCTGGGCCGAAACTAACTATGGCTACACCTTC
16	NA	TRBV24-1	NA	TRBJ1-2	CATSDTGSVGESGYTF	TGTGCCACCAGTGATACCGGGTCAGTCGGGGAGTCTGGCTACACCTTC
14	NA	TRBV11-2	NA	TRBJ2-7	CASSPDRDSYEQYF	TGTGCCAGCAGCCCCGATCGGGACTCCTACGAGCAGTACTTC
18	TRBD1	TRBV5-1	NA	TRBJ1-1	CASSLGRRQGPMNTEAFF	TGCGCCAGCAGCTTGGGCCGTAGACAGGGGCCTATGAACACTGAAGCTTTCTTT
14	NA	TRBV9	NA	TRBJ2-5	CASSQGQSQETQYF	TGTGCCAGCAGCCAGGGGCAGTCCCAAGAGACCCAGTACTTC
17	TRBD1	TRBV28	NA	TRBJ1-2	CASSSSAQGGRGYGYTF	TGTGCCAGCAGTTCCTCAGCCCAGGGGGGCCGGGGCTATGGCTACACCTTC
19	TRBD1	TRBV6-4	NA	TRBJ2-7	CASRTRDRGPSVSSYEQYF	TGTGCCAGCAGAACCCGGGACAGGGGACCTTCGGTGAGCTCCTACGAGCAGTACTTC
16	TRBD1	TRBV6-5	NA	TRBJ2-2	CASSYPTGGNTGELFF	TGTGCCAGCAGTTACCCGACAGGGGGCAACACCGGGGAGCTGTTTTTT
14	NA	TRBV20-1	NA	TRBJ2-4	CSASKREAKNIQYF	TGCAGTGCTAGTAAACGGGAGGCCAAAAACATTCAGTACTTC
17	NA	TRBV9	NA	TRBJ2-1	CASSVDTGSYLYNEQFF	TGTGCCAGCAGCGTAGATACAGGAAGTTACCTCTACAATGAGCAGTTCTTC
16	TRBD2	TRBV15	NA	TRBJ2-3	CATRRGSLADTDTQYF	TGTGCCACCAGGCGAGGGTCACTAGCGGACACAGATACGCAGTATTTT
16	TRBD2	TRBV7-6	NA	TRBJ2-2	CASSLAPGLAAGELFF	TGTGCCAGCAGCTTAGCGCCGGGACTAGCGGCCGGGGAGCTGTTTTTT
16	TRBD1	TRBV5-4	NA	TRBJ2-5	CASSSRTGAWQETQYF	TGTGCCAGCAGCTCGCGGACAGGCGCCTGGCAAGAGACCCAGTACTTC
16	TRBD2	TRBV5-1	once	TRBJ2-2	CASSYGGLAGAGELFF	TGCGCCAGCAGCTATGGGGGACTAGCGGGAGCCGGGGAGCTGTTTTTT
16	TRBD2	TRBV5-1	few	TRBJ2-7	CASSPNPAGASHEQYF	TGCGCCAGCAGCCCGAATCCGGCGGGAGCGTCCCACGAGCAGTACTTC
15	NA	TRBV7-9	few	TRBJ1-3	CASSFGGMNGNTIYF	TGTGCCAGCAGCTTTGGGGGGATGAATGGAAACACCATATATTTT
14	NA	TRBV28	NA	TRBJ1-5	CASSLGADNQPQHF	TGTGCCAGCAGTTTAGGTGCAGACAATCAGCCCCAGCATTTT
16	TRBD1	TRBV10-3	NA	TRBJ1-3	CAISEKAGDSRNTIYF	TGTGCCATCAGTGAGAAGGCAGGGGACAGTCGAAACACCATATATTTT
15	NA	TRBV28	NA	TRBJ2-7	CASSLQTDSSYEQYF	TGTGCCAGCAGTTTACAGACAGATAGCTCCTACGAGCAGTACTTC
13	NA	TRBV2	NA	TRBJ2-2	CAPRATSGGELFF	TGTGCCCCGCGGGCTACCTCCGGCGGGGAGCTGTTTTTT
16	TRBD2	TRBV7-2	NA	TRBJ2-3	CASGGGLAGNLDTQYF	TGTGCCAGCGGAGGCGGACTAGCGGGAAACTTAGATACGCAGTATTTT
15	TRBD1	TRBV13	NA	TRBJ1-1	CASSVQGAHYTEAFF	TGTGCCAGCAGCGTTCAGGGGGCCCATTACACTGAAGCTTTCTTT
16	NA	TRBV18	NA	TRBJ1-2	CASSPREEGTNYGYTF	TGTGCCAGCTCTCCCAGAGAGGAGGGGACCAACTATGGCTACACCTTC
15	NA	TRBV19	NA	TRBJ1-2	CASASGGAQDYGYTF	TGTGCCAGCGCTTCCGGGGGGGCGCAGGACTATGGCTACACCTTC
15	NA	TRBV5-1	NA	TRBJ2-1	CASNPTSNSYNEQFF	TGCGCCAGCAACCCTACGTCAAACTCCTACAATGAGCAGTTCTTC
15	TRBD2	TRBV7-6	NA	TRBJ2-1	CASSFVTSGYNEQFF	TGTGCCAGCAGCTTTGTGACTAGCGGTTACAATGAGCAGTTCTTC
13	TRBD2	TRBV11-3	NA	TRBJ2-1	CASSGNLAEEQFF	TGTGCCAGCAGCGGTAACCTAGCGGAGGAGCAGTTCTTC
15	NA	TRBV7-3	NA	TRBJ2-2	CASSPGTPDTGELFF	TGTGCCAGCAGCCCCGGGACTCCCGACACCGGGGAGCTGTTTTTT
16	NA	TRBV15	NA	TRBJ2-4	CATSSLRIEVENIQYF	TGTGCCACCAGCAGTCTCAGAATCGAGGTCGAAAACATTCAGTACTTC
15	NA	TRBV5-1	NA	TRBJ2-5	CASSLAGQNQETQYF	TGCGCCAGCAGCTTGGCTGGACAGAACCAAGAGACCCAGTACTTC
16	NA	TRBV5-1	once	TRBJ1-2	CASSLEVQTGGYGYTF	TGCGCCAGCAGCTTGGAGGTACAGACAGGCGGCTATGGCTACACCTTC
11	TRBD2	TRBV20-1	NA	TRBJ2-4	CSASGGGIQYF	TGCAGTGCTAGCGGGGGGGGCATTCAGTACTTC
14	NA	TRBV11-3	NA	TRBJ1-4	CASSLTGSDEKLFF	TGTGCCAGCAGCTTGACAGGATCCGATGAAAAACTGTTTTTT
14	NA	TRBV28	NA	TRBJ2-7	CASSSGQHDYEQYF	TGTGCCAGCAGTTCCGGACAGCATGACTACGAGCAGTACTTC
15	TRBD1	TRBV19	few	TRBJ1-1	CASSKMGQGMPEAFF	TGTGCCAGTAGTAAAATGGGACAGGGGATGCCTGAAGCTTTCTTT
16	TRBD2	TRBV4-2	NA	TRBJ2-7	CASSQRGLAGAYEQYF	TGTGCCAGCAGCCAGAGGGGGCTAGCGGGGGCCTACGAGCAGTACTTC
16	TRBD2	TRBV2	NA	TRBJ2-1	CASRPLAGASYNEQFF	TGTGCCAGCAGGCCCCTAGCGGGAGCCTCCTACAATGAGCAGTTCTTC
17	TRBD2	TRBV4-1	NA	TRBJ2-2	CASSWAGLAGGTGELFF	TGCGCCAGCAGCTGGGCAGGACTAGCGGGAGGCACCGGGGAGCTGTTTTTT
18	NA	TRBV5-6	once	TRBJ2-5	CASSLGVGLAPYQETQYF	TGTGCCAGCAGCTTGGGGGTGGGGCTAGCGCCTTATCAAGAGACCCAGTACTTC
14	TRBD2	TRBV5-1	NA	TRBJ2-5	CASSLGLAGETQYF	TGCGCCAGCAGCTTGGGACTAGCGGGAGAGACCCAGTACTTC
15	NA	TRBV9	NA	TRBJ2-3	CASSPVGGAPGTQYF	TGTGCCAGCAGCCCAGTGGGGGGGGCCCCAGGTACGCAGTATTTT
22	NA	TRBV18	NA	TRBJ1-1	CASSPGGPGNEESALLNTEAFF	TGTGCCAGCTCACCAGGAGGCCCGGGTAACGAGGAGAGTGCCCTCCTGAACACTGAAGCTTTCTTT
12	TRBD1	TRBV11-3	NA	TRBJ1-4	CASSSRQGVLFF	TGTGCCAGCAGTTCTCGACAGGGAGTACTGTTTTTT
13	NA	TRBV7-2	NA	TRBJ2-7	CASSFDRAYEQYF	TGTGCCAGCAGCTTCGACAGAGCCTACGAGCAGTACTTC
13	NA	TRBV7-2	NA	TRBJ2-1	CASSLLPLNEQFF	TGTGCCAGCAGCTTACTTCCCCTGAATGAGCAGTTCTTC
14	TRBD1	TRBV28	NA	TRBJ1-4	CASRGQDLRGKLFF	TGTGCCAGCAGGGGACAGGACCTTAGGGGAAAACTGTTTTTT
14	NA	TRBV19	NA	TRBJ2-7	CASSFSGLNGEQYF	TGTGCCAGTAGCTTTTCGGGTCTCAACGGCGAGCAGTACTTC
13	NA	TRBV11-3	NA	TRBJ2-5	CASSLSVVETQYF	TGTGCCAGCAGCTTATCGGTGGTGGAGACCCAGTACTTC